A selection of T cell receptor beta chains follows, all from one sample in a study of blood T cell repertoires in COVID-19. Sequencing used immunoSEQ multiplex PCR; TCRdb keeps in-frame clones, though not all of them. This sample has about 490,000 clones, with roughly 88% found just once. Sequencing input: peripheral blood. The receptor source for this set is a human donor in a cohort sampled during active COVID-19. Each CDR3 is given with its conserved first and last residue. D genes are given only for firm matches. Expanded clones are given a class, and other clones once, few, many or no size at all.

d_gene: -
j_gene: TRBJ2-5
v_gene: TRBV24-1
abundance: -
CDR3aa: CATSARGPTQETQYF
CDR3nt: TGTGCCACCAGTGCCCGAGGGCCGACTCAAGAGACCCAGTACTTC

d_gene: -
j_gene: TRBJ1-5
v_gene: TRBV27
abundance: -
CDR3aa: CASSLGSWQPQHF
CDR3nt: TGTGCCAGCAGTTTAGGCAGTTGGCAGCCCCAGCATTTT

d_gene: TRBD2
j_gene: TRBJ2-3
v_gene: TRBV4-1
abundance: -
CDR3aa: CASSPRTSGRARTDTQYF
CDR3nt: TGCGCCAGCAGCCCAAGGACTAGCGGGAGGGCCCGGACAGATACGCAGTATTTT

d_gene: -
j_gene: TRBJ1-1
v_gene: TRBV19
abundance: once
CDR3aa: CASSPADRLQAFF
CDR3nt: TGTGCCAGTAGCCCCGCGGACAGACTGCAAGCTTTCTTT

d_gene: -
j_gene: TRBJ1-3
v_gene: TRBV6-9
abundance: once
CDR3aa: CASSYRAGTGNTIYF
CDR3nt: TGTGCCAGCAGTTACCGGGCAGGGACAGGAAACACCATATATTTT

d_gene: TRBD2
j_gene: TRBJ2-3
v_gene: TRBV14
abundance: -
CDR3aa: CASSQGRLATDTQYF
CDR3nt: TGTGCCAGCAGCCAAGGGCGACTAGCTACAGATACGCAGTATTTT

d_gene: TRBD2
j_gene: TRBJ2-7
v_gene: TRBV27
abundance: -
CDR3aa: CASSPLGRVEDYEQYF
CDR3nt: TGTGCCAGCAGTCCCCTTGGGAGGGTTGAAGACTACGAGCAGTACTTC

d_gene: -
j_gene: TRBJ1-2
v_gene: TRBV18
abundance: -
CDR3aa: CASSPDRSYGYTF
CDR3nt: TGTGCCAGCTCACCTGACAGAAGCTATGGCTACACCTTC

d_gene: -
j_gene: TRBJ2-1
v_gene: TRBV7-8
abundance: -
CDR3aa: CASTSDSGVLNEQFF
CDR3nt: TGTGCCAGCACCTCGGACTCGGGTGTTCTAAATGAGCAGTTCTTC

d_gene: TRBD1
j_gene: TRBJ1-2
v_gene: TRBV24-1
abundance: -
CDR3aa: CATSDLTGDGYTF
CDR3nt: TGTGCCACCAGTGATCTGACAGGGGATGGCTACACCTTC

d_gene: -
j_gene: TRBJ1-4
v_gene: TRBV3-1/TRBV3-2
abundance: -
CDR3aa: CASSQGGNEKLFF
CDR3nt: TGTGCCAGCAGCCAAGGAGGGAATGAAAAACTGTTTTTT

d_gene: TRBD1
j_gene: TRBJ2-1
v_gene: TRBV7-9
abundance: once
CDR3aa: CASSSQGASYNEQFF
CDR3nt: TGTGCCAGCAGTTCACAGGGGGCCTCCTACAATGAGCAGTTCTTC

d_gene: TRBD2
j_gene: TRBJ2-1
v_gene: TRBV6-5
abundance: -
CDR3aa: CASSPPSGNSREQFF
CDR3nt: TGTGCCAGCAGCCCCCCAAGCGGGAATTCCCGAGAGCAGTTCTTC

d_gene: TRBD1
j_gene: TRBJ1-1
v_gene: TRBV30
abundance: few
CDR3aa: CAWSSQTGRLSEAFF
CDR3nt: TGTGCCTGGAGTTCCCAGACAGGGAGGCTCTCTGAAGCTTTCTTT

d_gene: -
j_gene: TRBJ1-5
v_gene: TRBV6-5
abundance: many
CDR3aa: CASSHLKNQPQHF
CDR3nt: TGTGCCAGCAGCCACTTGAAGAATCAGCCCCAGCATTTT

d_gene: -
j_gene: TRBJ1-1
v_gene: TRBV19
abundance: -
CDR3aa: CASSIVGAAARGTEAFF
CDR3nt: TGTGCCAGTAGTATAGTCGGGGCTGCGGCGCGGGGCACTGAAGCTTTCTTT

d_gene: -
j_gene: TRBJ2-1
v_gene: TRBV15
abundance: -
CDR3aa: CATSRDLVSGLNEQFF
CDR3nt: TGTGCCACCAGCAGAGACCTAGTCAGTGGTCTCAATGAGCAGTTCTTC

d_gene: TRBD2
j_gene: TRBJ2-1
v_gene: TRBV20-1
abundance: -
CDR3aa: CSASAITSGKTNEQFF
CDR3nt: TGCAGTGCTAGTGCCATTACCAGCGGGAAGACAAATGAGCAGTTCTTC

d_gene: TRBD2
j_gene: TRBJ2-1
v_gene: TRBV11-2
abundance: -
CDR3aa: CASSRGLAGSSSYNEQFF
CDR3nt: TGTGCCAGCAGCCGTGGACTAGCGGGGTCTTCCTCCTACAATGAGCAGTTCTTC

d_gene: TRBD1
j_gene: TRBJ1-2
v_gene: TRBV28
abundance: -
CDR3aa: CASSWNRGYGYTF
CDR3nt: TGTGCCAGCAGTTGGAACAGGGGGTATGGCTACACCTTC

d_gene: TRBD1
j_gene: TRBJ1-1
v_gene: TRBV27
abundance: -
CDR3aa: CASSIATGGTEAFF
CDR3nt: TGTGCCAGCAGTATCGCAACAGGGGGCACTGAAGCTTTCTTT

d_gene: TRBD2
j_gene: TRBJ2-3
v_gene: TRBV30
abundance: -
CDR3aa: CAWSTSGVTDTQYF
CDR3nt: TGTGCCTGGAGTACTAGCGGAGTAACAGATACGCAGTATTTT

d_gene: -
j_gene: TRBJ1-5
v_gene: TRBV6-5
abundance: -
CDR3aa: CASSYSMERQPQHF
CDR3nt: TGTGCCAGCAGTTACTCGATGGAGCGCCAGCCCCAGCATTTT

d_gene: TRBD2
j_gene: TRBJ2-5
v_gene: TRBV7-3
abundance: once
CDR3aa: CASSSPTSGRETQYF
CDR3nt: TGTGCCAGCAGCTCACCGACTAGCGGGCGGGAGACCCAGTACTTC

d_gene: TRBD2
j_gene: TRBJ2-7
v_gene: TRBV5-4
abundance: -
CDR3aa: CASSLHSGGVYEQYF
CDR3nt: TGTGCCAGCAGCTTGCATTCTGGGGGGGTCTACGAGCAGTACTTC

d_gene: -
j_gene: TRBJ2-3
v_gene: TRBV6-4
abundance: -
CDR3aa: CASSDRSITDTQYF
CDR3nt: TGTGCCAGCAGTGACCGGAGCATCACAGATACGCAGTATTTT

d_gene: -
j_gene: TRBJ2-2
v_gene: TRBV27
abundance: -
CDR3aa: CASSLGTGTGELFF
CDR3nt: TGTGCCAGCAGTTTAGGTACGGGCACCGGGGAGCTGTTTTTT

d_gene: -
j_gene: TRBJ2-5
v_gene: TRBV2
abundance: -
CDR3aa: CASRRDGRETQYF
CDR3nt: TGTGCCAGCAGGCGGGATGGCAGGGAGACCCAGTACTTC

d_gene: TRBD1
j_gene: TRBJ1-6
v_gene: TRBV7-8
abundance: -
CDR3aa: CASSLNFVVRTGDAPLHF
CDR3nt: TGTGCCAGCAGCTTAAACTTCGTAGTGAGGACAGGGGACGCACCCCTCCACTTT

d_gene: TRBD2
j_gene: TRBJ2-7
v_gene: TRBV11-2
abundance: -
CDR3aa: CASSPQLAGAGYEQYF
CDR3nt: TGTGCCAGCAGCCCGCAACTAGCGGGAGCCGGCTACGAGCAGTACTTC

d_gene: TRBD1
j_gene: TRBJ1-1
v_gene: TRBV19
abundance: -
CDR3aa: CASSRDRSNTEAFF
CDR3nt: TGTGCCAGTAGTAGGGACAGATCGAACACTGAAGCTTTCTTT

d_gene: -
j_gene: TRBJ2-1
v_gene: TRBV7-8
abundance: -
CDR3aa: CASINSSYNEQFF
CDR3nt: TGTGCCAGCATCAATAGCTCCTACAATGAGCAGTTCTTC

d_gene: TRBD1
j_gene: TRBJ2-2
v_gene: TRBV5-6
abundance: -
CDR3aa: CASSLRTGGVTGELFF
CDR3nt: TGTGCCAGCAGCTTACGGACAGGGGGCGTTACCGGGGAGCTGTTTTTT

d_gene: TRBD1
j_gene: TRBJ1-1
v_gene: TRBV29-1
abundance: -
CDR3aa: CSALGTGTEAFF
CDR3nt: TGCAGCGCCTTGGGGACAGGGACTGAAGCTTTCTTT

d_gene: TRBD1
j_gene: TRBJ1-2
v_gene: TRBV27
abundance: -
CDR3aa: CASSLVEGAGNTF
CDR3nt: TGTGCCAGCAGTTTGGTGGAGGGGGCGGGTAACACCTTC

d_gene: -
j_gene: TRBJ1-6
v_gene: TRBV14
abundance: -
CDR3aa: CASSPAGSYSPLHF
CDR3nt: TGTGCCAGCAGCCCCGCCGGGTCTTACTCACCCCTCCACTTT

d_gene: -
j_gene: TRBJ1-4
v_gene: TRBV3-1/TRBV3-2
abundance: -
CDR3aa: CASSRASRGEKLFF
CDR3nt: TGTGCCAGCAGCAGAGCCTCACGGGGTGAAAAACTGTTTTTT

d_gene: -
j_gene: TRBJ1-5
v_gene: TRBV28
abundance: -
CDR3aa: CASSHSLRSNQPQHF
CDR3nt: TGTGCCAGCAGCCACAGTCTGCGCAGCAATCAGCCCCAGCATTTT

d_gene: -
j_gene: TRBJ1-1
v_gene: TRBV4-2
abundance: -
CDR3aa: CASSPQQGMDTEAFF
CDR3nt: TGTGCCAGCAGCCCCCAACAGGGAATGGACACTGAAGCTTTCTTT

d_gene: TRBD2
j_gene: TRBJ2-1
v_gene: TRBV5-1
abundance: -
CDR3aa: CASSPRTSGDNYNEQFF
CDR3nt: TGCGCCAGCAGCCCCCGTACTAGCGGGGATAACTACAATGAGCAGTTCTTC

d_gene: TRBD1
j_gene: TRBJ2-5
v_gene: TRBV19
abundance: few
CDR3aa: CASTTTGALGLGETQYF
CDR3nt: TGTGCCAGTACTACTACAGGGGCGTTGGGTCTTGGGGAGACCCAGTACTTC

d_gene: TRBD1
j_gene: TRBJ1-1
v_gene: TRBV6-6
abundance: -
CDR3aa: CASSSGQVRNTEAFF
CDR3nt: TGTGCCAGCAGTTCCGGACAGGTTAGGAACACTGAAGCTTTCTTT

d_gene: TRBD1
j_gene: TRBJ1-1
v_gene: TRBV5-4
abundance: -
CDR3aa: CASSGPGTGTSNTEAFF
CDR3nt: TGTGCCAGCAGCGGGCCCGGGACAGGGACCTCTAACACTGAAGCTTTCTTT

d_gene: TRBD1
j_gene: TRBJ2-4
v_gene: TRBV7-2
abundance: -
CDR3aa: CASSLGQGRIQYF
CDR3nt: TGTGCCAGCAGCTTGGGACAGGGTCGGATTCAGTACTTC

d_gene: TRBD2
j_gene: TRBJ2-2
v_gene: TRBV30
abundance: -
CDR3aa: CAWSVPLRGIHGLAGGYTGELFF
CDR3nt: TGTGCCTGGAGTGTACCTTTGAGGGGGATTCACGGACTAGCGGGAGGGTACACCGGGGAGCTGTTTTTT

d_gene: -
j_gene: TRBJ2-7
v_gene: TRBV30
abundance: -
CDR3aa: CAWSQTIYRLSSYEQYF
CDR3nt: TGTGCCTGGAGTCAAACAATTTACAGGCTTAGCTCCTACGAGCAGTACTTC

d_gene: -
j_gene: TRBJ1-1
v_gene: TRBV19
abundance: -
CDR3aa: CASSLPGGHTEAFF
CDR3nt: TGTGCCAGTAGTCTCCCCGGGGGTCACACTGAAGCTTTCTTT

d_gene: TRBD1
j_gene: TRBJ2-3
v_gene: TRBV20-1
abundance: -
CDR3aa: CSASGLGQGRGDTQYF
CDR3nt: TGCAGTGCTAGTGGACTTGGACAGGGAAGGGGAGATACGCAGTATTTT

d_gene: -
j_gene: TRBJ2-3
v_gene: TRBV2
abundance: -
CDR3aa: CASSPMDSTRAQYF
CDR3nt: TGTGCCAGCAGCCCCATGGACTCTACGCGGGCGCAGTATTTT

d_gene: -
j_gene: TRBJ1-2
v_gene: TRBV30
abundance: -
CDR3aa: CACRSLDSYGYTF
CDR3nt: TGTGCCTGCCGATCCCTGGACAGCTATGGCTACACCTTC

d_gene: TRBD2
j_gene: TRBJ2-1
v_gene: TRBV7-2
abundance: -
CDR3aa: CASRTSGNYNEQFF
CDR3nt: TGTGCCAGCAGGACTAGCGGGAACTACAATGAGCAGTTCTTC

d_gene: -
j_gene: TRBJ2-7
v_gene: TRBV18
abundance: -
CDR3aa: CASNNGDQGEQYF
CDR3nt: TGTGCCAGCAATAACGGGGATCAAGGCGAGCAGTACTTC

d_gene: TRBD2
j_gene: TRBJ2-2
v_gene: TRBV2
abundance: -
CDR3aa: CASSTATSGNTGELFF
CDR3nt: TGTGCCAGCAGCACGGCGACTAGCGGGAACACCGGGGAGCTGTTTTTT

d_gene: TRBD1
j_gene: TRBJ2-1
v_gene: TRBV24-1
abundance: -
CDR3aa: CATSDFQGAEQFF
CDR3nt: TGTGCCACCAGTGATTTTCAGGGGGCTGAGCAGTTCTTC

d_gene: -
j_gene: TRBJ2-3
v_gene: TRBV7-3
abundance: -
CDR3aa: CASSLNTGADTQYF
CDR3nt: TGTGCCAGCAGCTTAAACACGGGGGCAGATACGCAGTATTTT

d_gene: TRBD2
j_gene: TRBJ2-3
v_gene: TRBV9
abundance: -
CDR3aa: CASSALSGSTDTQYF
CDR3nt: TGTGCCAGCAGCGCCCTCAGCGGGAGTACAGATACGCAGTATTTT

d_gene: -
j_gene: TRBJ1-2
v_gene: TRBV6-5
abundance: once
CDR3aa: CASSYSRQGIDGYTF
CDR3nt: TGTGCCAGCAGTTACTCGAGGCAGGGGATCGATGGCTACACCTTC

d_gene: TRBD1
j_gene: TRBJ1-5
v_gene: TRBV2
abundance: -
CDR3aa: CASSRTGGVQPQHF
CDR3nt: TGTGCCAGCAGCAGGACAGGAGGGGTTCAGCCCCAGCATTTT